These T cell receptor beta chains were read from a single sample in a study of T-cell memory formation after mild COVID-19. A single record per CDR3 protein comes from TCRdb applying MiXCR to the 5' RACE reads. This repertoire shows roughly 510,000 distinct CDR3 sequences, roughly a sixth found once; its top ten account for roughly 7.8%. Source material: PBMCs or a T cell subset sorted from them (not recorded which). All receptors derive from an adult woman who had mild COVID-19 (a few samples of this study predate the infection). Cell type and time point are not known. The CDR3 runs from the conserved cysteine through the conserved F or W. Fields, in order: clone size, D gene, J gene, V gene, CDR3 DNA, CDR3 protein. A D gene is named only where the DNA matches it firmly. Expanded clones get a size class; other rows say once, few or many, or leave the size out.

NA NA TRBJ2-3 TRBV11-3 TGTGCCAGCAGCTTATCCCAAGACCTGTTATGGTCAGATACGCAGTATTTT CASSLSQDLLWSDTQYF
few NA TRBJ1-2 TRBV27 TGTGCCAGCAGTTTATGGGCGCAGGGCGACTATGGCTACACCTTC CASSLWAQGDYGYTF
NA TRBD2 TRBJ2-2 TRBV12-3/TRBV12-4 TGTGCCAGCAGTCAGGGACTAGCGGGAGTCGGGGAGCTGTTTTTT CASSQGLAGVGELFF
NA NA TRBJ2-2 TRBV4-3 TGCGCCAGCAGCCAAGAGCCCGGGGACCGAATGGGCACCGGGGAGCTGTTTTTT CASSQEPGDRMGTGELFF
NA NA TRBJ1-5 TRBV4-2 TGTGCCAGCAGCCAAGGCCGGACGAATAGCAATCAGCCCCAGCATTTT CASSQGRTNSNQPQHF
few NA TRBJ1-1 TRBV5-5 TGTGCCAGCAGCTTAGACATAGTGAACACTGAAGCTTTCTTT CASSLDIVNTEAFF
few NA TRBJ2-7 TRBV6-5 TGTGCCAGCAGTTCCAGGGGTGGCCACGAGCAGTACTTC CASSSRGGHEQYF
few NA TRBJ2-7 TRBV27 TGTGCCAGCAGTTTATTGGGCCACGAGCAGTACTTC CASSLLGHEQYF
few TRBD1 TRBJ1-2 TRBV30 TGTGCCTGGAGTGTCGACAGGGCTGGTGGCTACACCTTC CAWSVDRAGGYTF
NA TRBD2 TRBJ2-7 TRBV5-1 TGCGCCAGCACCGAACTCAGCGGGAGCTCCTACGAGCAGTACTTC CASTELSGSSYEQYF
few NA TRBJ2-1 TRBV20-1 TGCAGTGCTAGAGATGGCCTCTCTGCGTTTGAGCAGTTCTTC CSARDGLSAFEQFF
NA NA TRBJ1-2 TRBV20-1 TGCAGTGCTATCCCCAGGGGAGACGGTAACTATGGCTACACCTTC CSAIPRGDGNYGYTF
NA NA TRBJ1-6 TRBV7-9 TGTGTCGGGCTAAGGGCCTGCGACTTT CVGLRACDF
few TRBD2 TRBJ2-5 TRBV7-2 TGTGCCAGCAGCTTATGGGGACTAGCGGGAGGACAAGAGACCCAGTACTTC CASSLWGLAGGQETQYF
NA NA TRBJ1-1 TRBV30 TGTGCCTGGAGTTCGGGACCCCGAGGGGCTCGAGCTTTCTTT CAWSSGPRGARAFF
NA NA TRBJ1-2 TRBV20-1 TGCAGTGCTAGAGATTCATCGGCTCAGGGGAACCTACCCTATGAAGGCTACACCTTC CSARDSSAQGNLPYEGYTF
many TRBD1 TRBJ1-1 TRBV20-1 TGCAGTGCTAGAGCCCGGGACAGGGGATGGAGCACTGAAGCTTTCTTT CSARARDRGWSTEAFF
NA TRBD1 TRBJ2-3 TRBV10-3 TGTGCCATCAGTACGGGACAGGGCACAGATACGCAGTATTTT CAISTGQGTDTQYF
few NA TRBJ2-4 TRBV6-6 TGTGCCAGCACCCAGGAACTAGCCAAAAACATTCAGTACTTC CASTQELAKNIQYF
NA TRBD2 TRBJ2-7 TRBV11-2 TGTGCCAGCAGGGGACTAGCGGAGCCTTACGAGCAGTACTTC CASRGLAEPYEQYF
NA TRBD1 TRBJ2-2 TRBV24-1 TGTGCCACCAGTGATTTGGGCAGGGGGCCCAACACCGGGGAGCTGTTTTTT CATSDLGRGPNTGELFF
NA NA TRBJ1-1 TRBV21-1 TGTGCCAGCAGCAAAGTGGGGGGTCAGGGATTCAGCTTGAACACTGAAGCTTTCTTT CASSKVGGQGFSLNTEAFF
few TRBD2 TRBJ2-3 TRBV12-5 TGTGCTAGTGGTTTGGTGACTAGCGACGCGGGCGGGGATACGCAGTATTTT CASGLVTSDAGGDTQYF
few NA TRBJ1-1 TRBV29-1 TGCAGCGTTTTGCAGGGGACCACTGAAGCTTTCTTT CSVLQGTTEAFF
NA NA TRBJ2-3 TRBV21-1 TGTGCCAGCAGCAAGTGCGCCTGGCTAGCGGGAGTGCCAGATACGCAGTATTTT CASSKCAWLAGVPDTQYF
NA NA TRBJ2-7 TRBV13 TGTGCCAGCAGCTCGTGGAATGCGTGGGGCGAGCAGTACTTC CASSSWNAWGEQYF
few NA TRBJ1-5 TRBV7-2 TGTGCCAGCAGCTTAGGGGGCCGACAGGTTAATCAGCCCCAGCATTTT CASSLGGRQVNQPQHF
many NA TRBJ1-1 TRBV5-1 TGCGCCAGCAGCCCCGGGCCAGAGGGGACTGAAGCTTTCTTT CASSPGPEGTEAFF
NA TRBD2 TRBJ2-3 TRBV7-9 TGTGCCAGCAGTTCCGGACTAGCTCTAAGGGCAGATACGCAGTATTTT CASSSGLALRADTQYF
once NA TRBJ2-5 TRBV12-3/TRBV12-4 TGTGCCAGCAGTTTGGGCGAGTCCTCCCTCTTGGAGACCCAGTACTTC CASSLGESSLLETQYF
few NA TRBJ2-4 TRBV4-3 TGCGCCAGCAGCCAAGAAACCTCCCGCCCCAAAAACATTCAGTACTTC CASSQETSRPKNIQYF
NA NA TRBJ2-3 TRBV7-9 TGTGCCAGCAGCCCTAGGGCGGGGATTAGGACAGATACGCAGTATTTT CASSPRAGIRTDTQYF
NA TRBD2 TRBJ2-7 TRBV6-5 TGTGCCAGCAGGCGACTAGCGGGAGACGAGCAGTACTTC CASRRLAGDEQYF
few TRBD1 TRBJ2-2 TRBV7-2 TGTGCCAGCAGGCTGGACAGGGACTTCACCGGGGAGCTGTTTTTT CASRLDRDFTGELFF
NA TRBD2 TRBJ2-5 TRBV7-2 TGTGCCAGCAGCTTAGGGGGTAGCGGGAGAGGAGAGACCCAGTACTTC CASSLGGSGRGETQYF
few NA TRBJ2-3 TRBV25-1 TGTGCCAGCAGTGAAGGTCGGGCAGCATACACAGATACGCAGTATTTT CASSEGRAAYTDTQYF
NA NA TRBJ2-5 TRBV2 TGTGCCAGCACCCCCCGCGGCCAAGAGACCCAGTACTTC CASTPRGQETQYF
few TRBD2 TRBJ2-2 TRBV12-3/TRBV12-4 TGTGCCAGCAGTTTAGCGCAAAGCGGGAGACTCGGGGAGCTGTTTTTT CASSLAQSGRLGELFF
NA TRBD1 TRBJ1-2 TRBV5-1 TGCGCCAGCAGCTCCACAGGGGACCCTAACTATGGCTACACCTTC CASSSTGDPNYGYTF
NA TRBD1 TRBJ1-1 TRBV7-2 TGTGCCAGCAGCCCGGGACAGGGGGCAGGCACTGAAGCTTTCTTT CASSPGQGAGTEAFF
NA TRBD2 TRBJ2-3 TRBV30 TGTGCCTGGACCCGGACTAGCGGAAGCACAGATACGCAGTATTTT CAWTRTSGSTDTQYF
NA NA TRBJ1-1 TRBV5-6 TGTGCCAGCAGTCTACTCCAAACTGAAGCTTTCTTT CASSLLQTEAFF
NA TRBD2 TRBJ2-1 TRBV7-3 TGTGCCAGCAGCCCCGGGGTAGCGGGGCCTTACAATGAGCAGTTCTTC CASSPGVAGPYNEQFF
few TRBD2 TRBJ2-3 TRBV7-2 TGTGCCAGCAGCTTCTCGGGAGGGACCCCCGGAACAGATACGCAGTATTTT CASSFSGGTPGTDTQYF
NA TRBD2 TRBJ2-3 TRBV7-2 TGTGCCAGCAGCTCAGCGGCGGGAGGGCGTACTAGCACAGATACGCAGTATTTT CASSSAAGGRTSTDTQYF
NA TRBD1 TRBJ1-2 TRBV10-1 TGCGCCAGCAAAGGGACAGGGGAGGATGGCTACACCTTC CASKGTGEDGYTF
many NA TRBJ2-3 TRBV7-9 TGTGCCAGCAGCCGCTCCTACAGCGCTAGCACAGATACGCAGTATTTT CASSRSYSASTDTQYF
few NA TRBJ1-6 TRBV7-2 TGTGCCAGCAGATCCCAGGGACCCCTCCACTTT CASRSQGPLHF
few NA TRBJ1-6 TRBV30 TGTGCCTGGAGGGAGGCAGGGCTGAATAATTCACCCCTCCACTTT CAWREAGLNNSPLHF
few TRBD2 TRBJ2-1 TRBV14 TGTGCCAGCAATCTAGCGGGGGGCGACAATGAGCAGTTCTTC CASNLAGGDNEQFF
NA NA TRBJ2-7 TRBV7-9 TGTGCCAGCAGCAAGACCACTTCCGAGCAGTACTTC CASSKTTSEQYF
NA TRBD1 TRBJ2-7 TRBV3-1 TGTGCCAGCAGCCACTTCGGACAGGGTACCTCCGAGCAGTACTTC CASSHFGQGTSEQYF
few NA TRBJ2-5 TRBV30 TGTGCCTGGAGTTCGGGGTATCAAGAGACCCAGTACTTC CAWSSGYQETQYF
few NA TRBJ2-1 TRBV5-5 TGTGCCAGCACACATCGACCCCTTGTGGACAATGAGCAGTTCTTC CASTHRPLVDNEQFF
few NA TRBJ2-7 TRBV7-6 TGTGCCAGCAGCTCCGGGACGGCCGCTTCTATCGAGCAGTACTTC CASSSGTAASIEQYF
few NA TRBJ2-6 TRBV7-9 TGTGCCAGCAGCTTAGTTCCTGGGGCCAACGTCCTGACTTTC CASSLVPGANVLTF